This TCR beta chain was found in a study of blood T cells in healthy people across ages. Germline V gives CDR1 SGHTA, CDR2 FQGNSA. The CDR3 loop spans 14 amino acids. The germline V and J ends were trimmed by 1 base and 0 bases, with 7 bases remaining between them. For the second PCR, which ran for roughly 6 to 12 cycles, a sample-barcoded 5' primer and a J-beta primer mix were used. TCRdb reprocessed the 5' RACE reads with MiXCR, giving one entry per CDR3 protein. The top ten clones hold approximately 2.1% of a sample with roughly 1,800,000 distinct CDR3 sequences, just under 50% of them seen once. This clonotype has only a few counts.

The chain recombines TRBV7-2 with TRBJ2-7; D remains unclear. The clonotype was recovered from a woman in her forties in good health. The sequenced material came from blood. The CDR3 protein is CASSLEDGSYEQYF. The CDR3 coding sequence is TGTGCCAGCAGCTTAGAGGACGGCTCCTACGAGCAGTACTTC.